Following are 3 T cell receptor beta chains from one sample sequenced in a study of long-term antiretroviral therapy in people with HIV. Runs used v3.0 of the immunoSEQ assay and were done at survey level. Data came from immunoSEQ multiplex PCR; TCRdb stores just in-frame clones and leaves some out. The sample lists 25,000 to 35,000 clones; roughly 97% were seen once. The sequencing here drew on unsorted PBMCs, taken 6.9 years after starting antiretroviral therapy. The receptor set was obtained from a man aged 30-40 years with HIV.

This chain links TRBV7-9 with TRBJ2-5, with D unclear. V lost 7 bases and J 2 bases, leaving 20 bases between the germline ends. CDR1 SEHNR and CDR2 FQNEAQ come from the germline V gene (reference sequence). The CDR3 contains 16 residues. This chain's CDR3 is CASNSRSREWQETQYF. The CDR3 DNA reads TGTGCCAGCAACTCCAGATCTAGGGAATGGCAAGAGACCCAGTACTTC.

The chain carries TRBV15 and TRBJ2-7; TRBD2 aligns across 9 bases. Germline trimming cut 3 bases from V and 2 bases from J; bases unmatched to any gene: 8. CDR1 is LNHNV, CDR2 YYDKDF, per germline (reference sequence). The CDR3 has 16 amino acids. The CDR3 DNA reads as TGTGCCACCAGCAGGAAGTTGGGCGGGAGGGCCTACGAGCAGTACTTC. Its translation is CATSRKLGGRAYEQYF.

The V and J genes are TRBV10-3 and TRBJ2-1; TRBD2 matches 11 bases. Trimming took 10 bases from V and 10 from J; bases not matched to a gene: 12. CDR3 length: 14 residues. CDR1 and CDR2 (germline): ENHRY, SYGVKD. The DNA for the CDR3 is TGTGCCACAGGTACGGGACTAGCGGTATACGAGCAGTTCTTC. Translation gives CATGTGLAVYEQFF.